Listed below are T cell receptor beta chains from one sample, sequenced in a study of blood T cell repertoires in COVID-19. Assay: immunoSEQ multiplex PCR; the TCRdb copy retains only in-frame clones and omits some. The sample has under 250,000 clones; 70% to 85% are singletons. Sequencing was done on a sample of peripheral blood. The receptors here all came from a man in his fifties with active or convalescent COVID-19. CDR3s include the opening cysteine and the closing phenylalanine or tryptophan. A D gene is named only where the DNA matches it firmly. Clone size is given for some rows only: seen once, a few or many times, or a class if the clone is expanded.

J gene: TRBJ1-4; V gene: TRBV28; clone size: .; D gene: .; CDR3 DNA: TGTGCCAGCAGTCCCCCCAGGGGAGGGCCTGAAAAACTGTTTTTT; CDR3 protein: CASSPPRGGPEKLFF
J gene: TRBJ2-1; V gene: TRBV27; clone size: .; D gene: TRBD2; CDR3 DNA: TGTGCCAGCAGTATTGGCACTAGCGCGCCCTACAATGAGCAGTTCTTC; CDR3 protein: CASSIGTSAPYNEQFF
J gene: TRBJ2-3; V gene: TRBV7-8; clone size: few; D gene: .; CDR3 DNA: TGTGCCAGCAGCAGTGGGAGTGGCACAGATACGCAGTATTTT; CDR3 protein: CASSSGSGTDTQYF
J gene: TRBJ1-1; V gene: TRBV18; clone size: .; D gene: .; CDR3 DNA: TGTGCCAGCTCACCCGCCCCGGACACTGAAGCTTTCTTT; CDR3 protein: CASSPAPDTEAFF
J gene: TRBJ2-1; V gene: TRBV5-1; clone size: .; D gene: TRBD1; CDR3 DNA: TGCGCCAGCAGCTCGGTCCGGGACAGGGGTTCCAATGAGCAGTTCTTC; CDR3 protein: CASSSVRDRGSNEQFF
J gene: TRBJ2-2; V gene: TRBV4-1; clone size: .; D gene: .; CDR3 DNA: TGCGCCAGCAGCCAAGGACAGTTGGCCACCGGGGAGCTGTTTTTT; CDR3 protein: CASSQGQLATGELFF
J gene: TRBJ2-6; V gene: TRBV7-2; clone size: .; D gene: .; CDR3 DNA: TGTGCCAGCAGCTCGGTCCCTGGGGCCAACGTCCTGACTTTC; CDR3 protein: CASSSVPGANVLTF
J gene: TRBJ2-3; V gene: TRBV2; clone size: .; D gene: TRBD2; CDR3 DNA: TGTGCCAGCAGGGGGGGGACGCTGCGGGGAGATACGCAGTATTTT; CDR3 protein: CASRGGTLRGDTQYF
J gene: TRBJ1-2; V gene: TRBV4-3; clone size: .; D gene: .; CDR3 DNA: TGCGCCAGCAGCCAAGACAGGGAAAGACATGGCTACACCTTC; CDR3 protein: CASSQDRERHGYTF
J gene: TRBJ1-4; V gene: TRBV28; clone size: .; D gene: TRBD1; CDR3 DNA: TGTGCCAGCAGTCGGACAGGCGGAGAAAAACTGTTTTTT; CDR3 protein: CASSRTGGEKLFF
J gene: TRBJ1-5; V gene: TRBV5-6; clone size: .; D gene: TRBD1; CDR3 DNA: TGTGCCAGCAGCCTACAGGGGGCCCACAATCAGCCCCAGCATTTT; CDR3 protein: CASSLQGAHNQPQHF
J gene: TRBJ1-2; V gene: TRBV7-9; clone size: .; D gene: TRBD1; CDR3 DNA: TGTGCCAGCAGCTTAGCCCAGGGGGCTAACTATGGCTACACCTTC; CDR3 protein: CASSLAQGANYGYTF
J gene: TRBJ2-1; V gene: TRBV10-3; clone size: .; D gene: TRBD2; CDR3 DNA: TGTGCCATCACCCCCGGACTAGCGGGAGGGTTAAATGAGCAGTTCTTC; CDR3 protein: CAITPGLAGGLNEQFF
J gene: TRBJ1-2; V gene: TRBV28; clone size: .; D gene: TRBD1; CDR3 DNA: TGTGCCAGCAGTTCCCCGGGACAGGGTTTGGATGGCTACACCTTC; CDR3 protein: CASSSPGQGLDGYTF
J gene: TRBJ2-2; V gene: TRBV7-9; clone size: .; D gene: .; CDR3 DNA: TGTGCCAGCAGCCCGTCATCGGGACATTACACCGGGGAGCTGTTTTTT; CDR3 protein: CASSPSSGHYTGELFF
J gene: TRBJ1-5; V gene: TRBV5-6; clone size: .; D gene: .; CDR3 DNA: TGTGCCAGCAGCTTCGGGGGACTCTATAGCAATCAGCCCCAGCATTTT; CDR3 protein: CASSFGGLYSNQPQHF
J gene: TRBJ2-3; V gene: TRBV27; clone size: .; D gene: .; CDR3 DNA: TGTGCCAGCAGTTTGGGCGCTTACTCTAGCACAGATACGCAGTATTTT; CDR3 protein: CASSLGAYSSTDTQYF
J gene: TRBJ2-1; V gene: TRBV5-1; clone size: .; D gene: .; CDR3 DNA: TGCGCCAGCAGCTTGGTCATAGGGGGGGATGAGCAGTTCTTC; CDR3 protein: CASSLVIGGDEQFF
J gene: TRBJ2-2; V gene: TRBV7-3; clone size: .; D gene: .; CDR3 DNA: TGTGCCAGCAGCTTAAACAGGGCCGGGGAGCTGTTTTTT; CDR3 protein: CASSLNRAGELFF
J gene: TRBJ1-6; V gene: TRBV11-2; clone size: .; D gene: TRBD1; CDR3 DNA: TGTGCCAGCAGCTTAGTAGGACAGGATAATTCACCCCTCCACTTT; CDR3 protein: CASSLVGQDNSPLHF
J gene: TRBJ1-1; V gene: TRBV15; clone size: .; D gene: .; CDR3 DNA: TGTGCCACCCAGAATGGGGGGAACGCTGAAGCTTTCTTT; CDR3 protein: CATQNGGNAEAFF
J gene: TRBJ2-3; V gene: TRBV7-9; clone size: .; D gene: TRBD2; CDR3 DNA: TGTGCCAGCAGCTCCTATACGGGGGGGACAACAACAGATACGCAGTATTTT; CDR3 protein: CASSSYTGGTTTDTQYF
J gene: TRBJ1-2; V gene: TRBV5-1; clone size: .; D gene: .; CDR3 DNA: TGCGCCAGCAGCTCCGGGTCCACTTATGGCTACACCTTC; CDR3 protein: CASSSGSTYGYTF
J gene: TRBJ1-1; V gene: TRBV6-2/TRBV6-3; clone size: .; D gene: .; CDR3 DNA: TGTGCCAGCAGTTACTCGAGGCAGTTCATGAACACTGAAGCTTTCTTT; CDR3 protein: CASSYSRQFMNTEAFF
J gene: TRBJ1-2; V gene: TRBV7-2; clone size: once; D gene: TRBD1; CDR3 DNA: TGTGCCAGCAGCCCTCGAAGCGGCCCGACAGGGATTCATGGCTACACCTTC; CDR3 protein: CASSPRSGPTGIHGYTF
J gene: TRBJ2-1; V gene: TRBV14; clone size: .; D gene: .; CDR3 DNA: TGTGCCAGCAGCCAAGGGCGGATCTACAATGAGCAGTTCTTC; CDR3 protein: CASSQGRIYNEQFF
J gene: TRBJ2-5; V gene: TRBV7-9; clone size: once; D gene: .; CDR3 DNA: TGTGCCAGCAGCTTCTACAGGGACGGGACCCAGTACTTC; CDR3 protein: CASSFYRDGTQYF
J gene: TRBJ1-1; V gene: TRBV5-4; clone size: few; D gene: TRBD1; CDR3 DNA: TGTGCCAGCAGCTTGGAGGCAGGGGGCTCTGAAGCTTTCTTT; CDR3 protein: CASSLEAGGSEAFF
J gene: TRBJ1-1; V gene: TRBV6-6; clone size: .; D gene: .; CDR3 DNA: TGTGCCAGCAGTTACTCAGCGGGCTTGATGAACACTGAAGCTTTCTTT; CDR3 protein: CASSYSAGLMNTEAFF
J gene: TRBJ2-3; V gene: TRBV18; clone size: .; D gene: .; CDR3 DNA: TGTGCCAGCTCACCAGTCGGGGAGAGCACAGATACGCAGTATTTT; CDR3 protein: CASSPVGESTDTQYF
J gene: TRBJ2-3; V gene: TRBV18; clone size: .; D gene: .; CDR3 DNA: TGTGCCAGCTCACCAGGGGGCCCAGATACGCAGTATTTT; CDR3 protein: CASSPGGPDTQYF
J gene: TRBJ2-4; V gene: TRBV21-1; clone size: once; D gene: .; CDR3 DNA: TGTGCCAGCAGCAAAGGAGCGTCCAAAAACATTCAGTACTTC; CDR3 protein: CASSKGASKNIQYF
J gene: TRBJ2-5; V gene: TRBV5-4; clone size: .; D gene: .; CDR3 DNA: TGTGCCAGCAGCTTAGGGGATGAGACCCAGTACTTC; CDR3 protein: CASSLGDETQYF
J gene: TRBJ1-1; V gene: TRBV20-1; clone size: .; D gene: .; CDR3 DNA: TGCAGTGCTTCTCGGACAGTCGAAGCTTTCTTT; CDR3 protein: CSASRTVEAFF
J gene: TRBJ2-5; V gene: TRBV29-1; clone size: .; D gene: .; CDR3 DNA: TGCAGCGTTCCTGGGGGCACGGAGACCCAGTACTTC; CDR3 protein: CSVPGGTETQYF
J gene: TRBJ2-5; V gene: TRBV7-9; clone size: .; D gene: TRBD2; CDR3 DNA: TGTGCCAGCAGCTTAGCTAGCGGGGGGGCCTGGAAGACCCAGTACTTC; CDR3 protein: CASSLASGGAWKTQYF
J gene: TRBJ2-2; V gene: TRBV27; clone size: .; D gene: TRBD1; CDR3 DNA: TGTGCCAGCAGACAGGGGGGAACCGGGGAGCTGTTTTTT; CDR3 protein: CASRQGGTGELFF
J gene: TRBJ2-1; V gene: TRBV28; clone size: .; D gene: TRBD2; CDR3 DNA: TGTGCCAGCAGGAAGAGCGGGATAAGCTCCTACAATGAGCAGTTCTTC; CDR3 protein: CASRKSGISSYNEQFF
J gene: TRBJ1-5; V gene: TRBV19; clone size: .; D gene: TRBD1; CDR3 DNA: TGTGCCAGTAGCAGTGGGCCCACGGGACAGGCGGGGGGCAATCAGCCCCAGCATTTT; CDR3 protein: CASSSGPTGQAGGNQPQHF
J gene: TRBJ1-1; V gene: TRBV4-2; clone size: once; D gene: .; CDR3 DNA: TGTGCCAGCAGCCAAGAAATAAGGGGATACACTGAAGCTTTCTTT; CDR3 protein: CASSQEIRGYTEAFF
J gene: TRBJ2-1; V gene: TRBV6-2/TRBV6-3; clone size: .; D gene: TRBD2; CDR3 DNA: TGTGCCAGCAGTCCGTTAGCGGGACCTAAAGATGAGCAGTTCTTC; CDR3 protein: CASSPLAGPKDEQFF
J gene: TRBJ2-7; V gene: TRBV5-1; clone size: .; D gene: .; CDR3 DNA: TGCGCCAGCAGCTTGGCCGGTCCCTACGAGCAGTACTTC; CDR3 protein: CASSLAGPYEQYF
J gene: TRBJ2-1; V gene: TRBV15; clone size: .; D gene: TRBD2; CDR3 DNA: TGTGCCACCAAGCGGGGAAAGCGTAGCGATGAGCAGTTCTTC; CDR3 protein: CATKRGKRSDEQFF
J gene: TRBJ1-4; V gene: TRBV2; clone size: .; D gene: TRBD1; CDR3 DNA: TGTGCCAGCAACAAACAGGGGGGTAATGAAAAACTGTTTTTT; CDR3 protein: CASNKQGGNEKLFF
J gene: TRBJ2-3; V gene: TRBV13; clone size: .; D gene: TRBD1; CDR3 DNA: TGTGCCAGCAGCCCCCGGGACAGGGTAGTGGGAGATACGCAGTATTTT; CDR3 protein: CASSPRDRVVGDTQYF
J gene: TRBJ2-2; V gene: TRBV4-3; clone size: many; D gene: .; CDR3 DNA: TGCGCCAGCAGCCTTTTCGCTGAGACCGGGGAGCTGTTTTTT; CDR3 protein: CASSLFAETGELFF